This entry describes one T cell receptor (beta chain). The data were taken from a study of cytomegalovirus exposure and HLA in healthy donors. The primer mix had 60 Vbeta and 13 Jbeta primers. Repertoires were generated with immunoSEQ multiplex PCR, while TCRdb's copy carries only in-frame clones and drops some. The sample shows 180,000 or so clones, about 79% of them seen only once. V was trimmed by 6 bases and J by 8 bases, leaving 10 bases between them. Germline CDR1 and CDR2: SNHLY and FYNNEI. CDR3 size: 12 residues. The sample consisted of PBMCs. This TCR was recovered from a man aged 18 to 29 in good health and CMV-seronegative. The chain uses TRBV2 and TRBJ1-4; possibly TRBD1 for D (5 bases). Here the CDR3 reads CASRGGEEKLFF. The CDR3 nucleotides are TGTGCCAGCAGGGGAGGGGAAGAAAAACTGTTTTTT.